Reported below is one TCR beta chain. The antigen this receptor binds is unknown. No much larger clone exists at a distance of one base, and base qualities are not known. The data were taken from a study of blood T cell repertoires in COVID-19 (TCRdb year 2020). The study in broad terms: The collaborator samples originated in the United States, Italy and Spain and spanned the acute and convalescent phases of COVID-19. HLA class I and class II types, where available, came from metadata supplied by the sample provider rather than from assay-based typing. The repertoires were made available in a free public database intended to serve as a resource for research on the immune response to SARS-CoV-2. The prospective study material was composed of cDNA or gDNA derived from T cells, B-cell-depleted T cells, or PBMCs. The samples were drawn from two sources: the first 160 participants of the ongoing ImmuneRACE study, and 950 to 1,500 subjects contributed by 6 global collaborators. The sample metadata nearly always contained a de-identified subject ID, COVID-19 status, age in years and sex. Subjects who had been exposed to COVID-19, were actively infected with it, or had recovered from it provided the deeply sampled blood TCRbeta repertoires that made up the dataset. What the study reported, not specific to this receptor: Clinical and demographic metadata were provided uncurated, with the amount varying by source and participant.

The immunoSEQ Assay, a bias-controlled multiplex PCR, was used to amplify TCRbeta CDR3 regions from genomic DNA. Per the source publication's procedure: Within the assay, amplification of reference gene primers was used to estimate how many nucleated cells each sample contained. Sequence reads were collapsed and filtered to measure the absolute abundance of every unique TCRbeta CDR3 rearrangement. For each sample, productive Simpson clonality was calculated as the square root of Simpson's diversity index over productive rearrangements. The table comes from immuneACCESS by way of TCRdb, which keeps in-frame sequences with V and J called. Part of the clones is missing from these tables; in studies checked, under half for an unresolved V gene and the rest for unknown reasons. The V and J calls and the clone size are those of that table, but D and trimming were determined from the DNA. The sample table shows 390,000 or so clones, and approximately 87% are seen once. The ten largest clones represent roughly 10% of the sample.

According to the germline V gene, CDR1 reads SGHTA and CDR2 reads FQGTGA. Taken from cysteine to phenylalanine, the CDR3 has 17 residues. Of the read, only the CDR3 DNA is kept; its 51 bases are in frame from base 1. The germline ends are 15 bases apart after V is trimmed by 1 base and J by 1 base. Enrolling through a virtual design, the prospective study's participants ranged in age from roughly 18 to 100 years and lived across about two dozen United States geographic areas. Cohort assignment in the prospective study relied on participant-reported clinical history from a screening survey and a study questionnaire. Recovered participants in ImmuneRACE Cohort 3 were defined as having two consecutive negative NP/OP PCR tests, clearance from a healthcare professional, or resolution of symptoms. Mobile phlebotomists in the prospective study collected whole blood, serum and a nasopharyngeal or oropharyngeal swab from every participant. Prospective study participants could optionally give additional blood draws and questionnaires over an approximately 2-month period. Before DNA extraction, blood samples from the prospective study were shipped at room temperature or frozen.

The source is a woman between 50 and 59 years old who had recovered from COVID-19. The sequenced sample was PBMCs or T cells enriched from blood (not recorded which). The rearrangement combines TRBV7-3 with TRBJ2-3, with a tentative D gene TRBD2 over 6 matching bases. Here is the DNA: TGTGCCAGCAGCTTAAGCCCTCGGGCTAGCGGCACAGATACGCAGTATTTT. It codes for CASSLSPRASGTDTQYF.